A selection of T cell receptor beta chains follows, all from one sample in a study of cytomegalovirus exposure and HLA in healthy donors. The repertoire was sequenced with immunoSEQ multiplex PCR; TCRdb's copy has only in-frame clones and lacks some. The sample holds 45,000 or so clones. Specimen: PBMCs. These receptor sequences come from a male donor in good health and CMV-seronegative. Both conserved end residues are part of each CDR3. The D gene is left open where the match is weak.

V	J	D	CDR3	DNA
TRBV6-1	TRBJ1-3	-	CASRQYSGNTIYF	TGTGCCAGCAGGCAGTACTCTGGAAACACCATATATTTT
TRBV6-6	TRBJ2-3	TRBD2	CASSFREADTQYF	TGTGCCAGCAGTTTTCGGGAGGCAGATACGCAGTATTTT
TRBV10-3	TRBJ1-1	-	CAISRQENTEAFF	TGTGCCATCAGTAGACAGGAGAACACTGAAGCTTTCTTT
TRBV30	TRBJ1-1	TRBD1	CAWAQGQGGTEAFF	TGTGCCTGGGCCCAGGGACAGGGGGGCACTGAAGCTTTCTTT
TRBV19	TRBJ2-3	TRBD1	CASRARGLGRAPDTQYF	TGTGCCAGTAGGGCCAGGGGGCTCGGTAGGGCTCCAGATACGCAGTATTTT
TRBV7-3	TRBJ2-3	TRBD2	CASSLAGGRTDTQYF	TGTGCCAGCAGCTTAGCGGGAGGGCGGACAGATACGCAGTATTTT
TRBV5-1	TRBJ2-2	-	CASSLSRGSAGELFF	TGCGCCAGCAGCTTGTCCAGGGGATCTGCCGGGGAGCTGTTTTTT
TRBV28	TRBJ1-2	TRBD1	CASSFQGAGGYTF	TGTGCCAGCAGTTTCCAGGGGGCCGGAGGCTACACCTTC
TRBV30	TRBJ2-2	-	CAWSAFRAGELFF	TGTGCCTGGAGCGCCTTCAGGGCCGGGGAGCTGTTTTTT
TRBV4-1	TRBJ2-5	TRBD2	CASSQVPGLAGGYQETQYF	TGCGCCAGCAGCCAAGTACCCGGGCTAGCGGGAGGGTACCAAGAGACCCAGTACTTC
TRBV30	TRBJ2-7	-	CAWSVGLTYEQYF	TGTGCCTGGAGTGTGGGCCTAACCTACGAGCAGTACTTC
TRBV6-5	TRBJ2-7	TRBD2	CASSRTSGSAYEQYF	TGTGCCAGCAGTCGAACTAGCGGGAGCGCCTACGAGCAGTACTTC
TRBV2	TRBJ2-7	-	CASSNSGVPAYEQYF	TGTGCCAGCAGTAACTCGGGGGTCCCTGCCTACGAGCAGTACTTC
TRBV28	TRBJ1-2	-	CASSVEGGVYYGYTF	TGTGCCAGCAGTGTCGAGGGGGGGGTTTACTATGGCTACACCTTC
TRBV2	TRBJ1-1	-	CASSEVGKGRTEAFF	TGTGCCAGCAGTGAGGTCGGAAAGGGGCGCACTGAAGCTTTCTTT
TRBV10-2	TRBJ2-7	TRBD1	CASSETGGYEQYF	TGCGCCAGCAGTGAGACAGGGGGATACGAGCAGTACTTC
TRBV2	TRBJ2-7	-	CASKDQRFSYEQYF	TGTGCCAGCAAAGATCAGCGGTTCTCCTACGAGCAGTACTTC
TRBV15	TRBJ2-4	-	CATSRDLGQNIQYF	TGTGCCACCAGCAGAGATCTCGGACAGAACATTCAGTACTTC
TRBV14	TRBJ2-1	-	CASSQVLGVSYNEQFF	TGTGCCAGCAGCCAAGTACTCGGGGTCTCGTACAATGAGCAGTTCTTC
TRBV7-2	TRBJ2-5	-	CASSSPTQGKETQYF	TGTGCCAGCAGCTCTCCGACTCAGGGAAAAGAGACCCAGTACTTC
TRBV7-2	TRBJ2-3	-	CASSLNSDTQYF	TGTGCCAGCAGCCTAAATTCAGATACGCAGTATTTT
TRBV18	TRBJ1-1	TRBD1	CASSPQTGGTEAFF	TGTGCCAGCTCACCACAGACAGGGGGCACTGAAGCTTTCTTT
TRBV18	TRBJ2-7	TRBD1	CASSARQGDEQYF	TGTGCCAGCTCGGCTCGACAGGGGGACGAGCAGTACTTC
TRBV6-4	TRBJ2-2	-	CASASGYTGELFF	TGTGCCAGCGCTTCAGGGTACACCGGGGAGCTGTTTTTT
TRBV7-2	TRBJ1-5	-	CASTGGGANQPQHF	TGTGCCAGCACCGGGGGGGGCGCCAATCAGCCCCAGCATTTT
TRBV10-2	TRBJ2-5	-	CASSEGGRPQETQYF	TGCGCCAGCAGTGAAGGGGGACGACCACAAGAGACCCAGTACTTC
TRBV28	TRBJ1-1	TRBD1	CASSAGGAGNTEAFF	TGTGCCAGCAGTGCAGGGGGCGCGGGGAACACTGAAGCTTTCTTT
TRBV11-2	TRBJ1-2	TRBD1	CASSSPDRGRLGGYTF	TGTGCCAGCAGCTCGCCTGACAGGGGGCGGCTAGGTGGCTACACCTTC
TRBV11-2	TRBJ2-1	-	CASSLEEGGNEQFF	TGTGCCAGCAGCTTAGAAGAAGGCGGGAATGAGCAGTTCTTC
TRBV19	TRBJ1-5	-	CASSPQGPNQPQHF	TGTGCCAGTAGTCCCCAGGGTCCCAATCAGCCCCAGCATTTT
TRBV27	TRBJ2-1	-	CASSLLRGGEQFF	TGTGCCAGCAGTTTATTACGGGGAGGAGAGCAGTTCTTC